This entry lists 30 T cell receptor beta chains sequenced from one sample in a study of T cells in Graves' hyperthyroidism and ophthalmopathy. RNA transcripts were the template for amplifying TCR beta CDR3 regions. First-round RT-PCR of the TCR CDR3 relied on the HTBI primer set. TCRdb independently ran MiXCR on the multiplex PCR reads; one entry per CDR3 protein. This table has fewer than 650,000 distinct CDR3 sequences, approximately 13% appearing once. The material sequenced was blood. Every receptor here comes from a woman aged 30 to 39 with Graves' hyperthyroidism that later progressed to Graves' ophthalmopathy.

This clonotype appeared many times. CDR3 region: CASRIGGQPQHF. The CDR3 DNA sequence: TGTGCCAGCAGGATTGGTGGGCAGCCCCAGCATTTT. V is TRBV28 and J is TRBJ1-5; D unresolved. Germline loops: CDR1 MDHEN, CDR2 SYDVKM. The CDR3 loop spans 12 amino acids. V was clipped by 6 bases and J by 7 bases, with 10 bases between them.

This clonotype came up many times. The gene calls are TRBV7-9 and TRBJ2-5; D not certain. This CDR3 spans 15 amino acids. Trimming shortened V by 0 bases and J by 5 bases, and 13 bases separated the two germline ends. The V gene's germline CDR1 is SEHNR and CDR2 FQNEAQ (reference sequence). CDR3: CASSLAEVAKETQYF. CDR3 sequence (DNA): TGTGCCAGCAGCTTAGCAGAGGTCGCAAAGGAGACCCAGTACTTC.

This clonotype has only one observation. The chain has TRBV19 and TRBJ1-1; D perhaps matches TRBD1 (5 bases). Germline CDR1 and CDR2: LNHDA and SQIVND (reference sequence). This CDR3 has 13 amino acids. The V end lost 1 base, the J end lost 11 bases, and 14 bases lay between the germline ends. CDR3 protein: CASSIAGGRVAFF. The CDR3 nucleotides read TGTGCCAGTAGTATAGCGGGGGGTCGTGTGGCTTTCTTT.

This clonotype occurred many times. The chain recombines TRBV6-2 or TRBV6-3 with TRBJ1-6; 11 nucleotides line up with TRBD1. CDR1 MNHEY and CDR2 SVGEGT come from the germline V gene. V lost 8 bases and J lost 10; bases outside the gene matches: 16. This CDR3 has 17 residues. In DNA form, the CDR3 reads TGTGCCAGCGGAGCCCGAGACGGGACAGGGGGAGAATCACCCCTCCACTTT. It yields the protein CASGARDGTGGESPLHF.

The J gene is TRBJ1-2, the V gene TRBV7-9, with 7 bases matching TRBD1. The CDR3 loop spans 14 amino acids. Per germline, CDR1 SEHNR and CDR2 FQNEAQ (reference sequence). V dropped 7 bases and J dropped 3; count of bases not matched to a gene: 8. The CDR3, as DNA: TGTGCCAGCACCATTGGAGGGGGCGACTATGGCTACACCTTC. Translating it yields CASTIGGGDYGYTF.

This clonotype has ten or more counts. The rearrangement uses TRBV20-1 and TRBJ1-5; D is ambiguous. Trimming shortened V by 3 bases and J by 5 bases, and 2 bases separated the two germline ends. The CDR3 contains 10 residues. Germline CDR1 and CDR2: DFQATT and SNEGSKA (reference sequence). CDR3 in DNA: TGCAGTGCTAGTGATCAGCCCCAGCATTTT. It specifies CSASDQPQHF.

This clonotype was detected many times. The V and J genes are TRBV7-3 and TRBJ1-1; no reliable D call. This CDR3 is 14 amino acids long. The germline CDR1 and CDR2 sequences are SGHTA and FQGTGA. Trimming left V 4 bases short and J 8 bases short, with 17 bases between. Here the CDR3 reads CASSSPHVGLEAFF. The CDR3 region has the DNA TGTGCCAGCAGCTCTCCTCATGTAGGATTGGAAGCTTTCTTT.

This clonotype was detected many times. V usage is TRBV12-3 or TRBV12-4 and J usage is TRBJ1-2; no reliable D call. Trimming removed 4 bases from V and 2 bases from J, with 8 bases in between. This CDR3 has 13 amino acids. CDR3 nucleotides: TGTGCCAGCAGTTGGACTGTCAACTATGGCTACACCTTC. This sequence encodes CASSWTVNYGYTF.

This clonotype turned up a few times. CDR3 DNA sequence: TGCAGTGCTAGAGCATTCGGGAGGGATGAGACCCAGTACTTC. This encodes CSARAFGRDETQYF. The chain couples TRBV20-1 to TRBJ2-5, with 8 bases lining up with TRBD2. The CDR3 loop spans 14 amino acids. V dropped 1 base and J dropped 5; count of bases not matched to a gene: 6. From germline, CDR1 is DFQATT and CDR2 SNEGSKA (reference sequence).

This clonotype showed up many times. DNA for the CDR3: TGCAGTGCTACATCAACTAGCGGGAGAGGATTTGAGCAGTTCTTC. It translates to CSATSTSGRGFEQFF. This chain links TRBV20-1 with TRBJ2-1, with 11 nucleotides matching TRBD2. Germline values: CDR1 DFQATT, CDR2 SNEGSKA (reference sequence). Trimming at V came to 4 bases and at J to 9 bases, leaving 11 bases not matched to a gene. This CDR3 is built from 15 residues.

This clonotype has a count of ten or more. The V gene is TRBV27, the J gene TRBJ2-7; TRBD1 is a possible D gene (6 bases). V lost 2 bases, J lost 3 bases, and 11 bases lay in between. This CDR3 has 14 amino acids. Germline CDR1 and CDR2: MNHEY and SMNVEV (reference sequence). The CDR3 nucleotides are TGTGCCAGCAGTTTAGCAGGGGATAGCTACGAGCAGTACTTC. It translates to CASSLAGDSYEQYF.

This clonotype was detected ten times or more. The genes are TRBV5-5 and TRBJ1-5; perhaps TRBD1 as D (6 bases). CDR3 length: 14 residues. The germline V gene encodes CDR1 SGHKS and CDR2 YYEKEE (reference sequence). Trimming took off 4 bases at V and 7 bases at J, with 15 bases between the two ends. The CDR3: CASSTFGGGQPQHF. DNA of the CDR3: TGTGCCAGCAGCACGTTCGGGGGCGGCCAGCCCCAGCATTTT. Complete variable domain (other parts from reference TRBV5-5 and TRBJ1-5): DAGVTQSPTHLIKTRGQQVTLRCSPISGHKSVSWYQQVLGQGPQFIFQYYEKEERGRGNFPDRFSARQFPNYSSELNVNALLLGDSALYLCASSTFGGGQPQHFGDGTRLSIL.

This clonotype has just a few counts. The chain is built from TRBV5-1 and TRBJ2-2; TRBD2 matches 10 bases. J gave up 7 bases and V 0 bases, and 6 bases lay outside the gene matches. The CDR3 runs to 16 residues. Per germline, CDR1 SGHRS and CDR2 YFSETQ. The CDR3 sequence: CASSLGTSGNVGELFF. The CDR3 DNA sequence: TGCGCCAGCAGCTTGGGAACTAGCGGGAACGTCGGGGAGCTGTTTTTT.

This sequence joins TRBV6-2 or TRBV6-3 and TRBJ2-1; possibly TRBD1 for D (5 bases). CDR1 MNHEY and CDR2 SVGEGT come from the germline V gene. The CDR3 is made up of 14 amino acids. V lost 9 bases, J lost 2 bases, and 14 bases lay in between. In DNA form, the CDR3 reads TGTGCCAGGCCTGGGGCTTGTCCCTACAATGAGCAGTTCTTC. Protein product: CARPGACPYNEQFF.

Comment on this clonotype: A much larger clone is a single base away; this may be a read error. This sequence joins TRBV3-1 and TRBJ2-3, with D perhaps assigned TRBD1 or TRBD2 (6 bases each). The V end lost 1 base, the J end lost 2 bases, and 16 bases lay between the germline ends. Germline V gene sequence: CDR1 LGHDT, CDR2 YNNKEL (reference sequence). The CDR3 sequence is 17 residues long. This chain's CDR3 is CASSQVGEDSFTDTQYF. The CDR3 nucleotides read TGTGCCAGCAGCCAAGTCGGGGAGGACAGTTTCACAGATACGCAGTATTTT.

The chain carries TRBV11-3 and TRBJ1-1; D unresolved. With 5 bases removed from V and 6 bases from J, the gap between germline ends came to 7 bases. CDR1 and CDR2 (germline): SGHNT, YENEEA. There are 11 residues in the CDR3. DNA of the CDR3: TGTGCCAGCAGCAGGGAACCTGAAGCTTTCTTT. Translating it yields CASSREPEAFF.

This clonotype occurred many times. The chain links TRBV7-2 to TRBJ2-7, with 7 bases fitting TRBD2. V was clipped by 1 base and J by 5 bases; unmatched bases: 8. Germline assignment: CDR1 SGHTA and CDR2 FQGNSA. This CDR3 region has 15 residues. CDR3 loop: CASSLGSSGFNEQYF. The CDR3 region has the DNA TGTGCCAGCAGCTTAGGGTCTAGCGGATTTAACGAGCAGTACTTC.

CDR3 coding DNA: TGTGCCAGCTCACCCCCCGGGACAGCTAACTATGGCTACACCTTC. Its protein product is CASSPPGTANYGYTF. This chain uses TRBV18 with TRBJ1-2; 7 nucleotides line up with TRBD1. Germline CDR1 and CDR2: KGHSH and LQKENI. The CDR3 length is 15 residues. V lost 3 bases, J lost 0 bases, and 4 bases stayed unmatched. Filled out from reference TRBV18 and TRBJ1-2, the complete variable domain reads NAGVMQNPRHLVRRRGQEARLRCSPMKGHSHVYWYRQLPEEGLKFMVYLQKENIIDESGMPKERFSAEFPKEGPSILRIQQVVRGDSAAYFCASSPPGTANYGYTFGSGTRLTVV.

The chain is built from TRBV9 and TRBJ2-7; D gene unclear. Deletions cut 0 bases from V and 4 bases from J, with 11 bases between. CDR1 is SGDLS and CDR2 is YYNGEE in the germline V gene. There are 14 residues in the CDR3. The CDR3: CASSVEGSSYEQYF. CDR3 nucleotide sequence: TGTGCCAGCAGCGTAGAGGGCAGTTCGTACGAGCAGTACTTC.

This clonotype was recorded at least ten times. V and J are TRBV19 and TRBJ2-5; 8 nucleotides align to TRBD1. This CDR3 is built from 15 residues. Germline loops: CDR1 LNHDA, CDR2 SQIVND (reference sequence). With V trimmed by 4 bases and J by 6 bases, 10 bases remained unmatched. This CDR3 is CASSTRDRGVQTQYF. The CDR3 DNA is TGTGCCAGTAGTACGAGAGACAGGGGTGTACAGACCCAGTACTTC.

This chain connects TRBV10-1 to TRBJ2-2; TRBD1 might be the D (5 bases). The CDR3 extends over 12 amino acids. The germline V gene encodes CDR1 WNHNN and CDR2 SYGVQD (reference sequence). The V end lost 9 bases, the J end lost 4 bases, and 9 bases lay between the germline ends. CDR3: CARHRRTGELFF. The DNA of the CDR3 is TGCGCCAGGCACAGGCGCACCGGGGAGCTGTTTTTT.

This clonotype has just a few counts. The V gene is TRBV20-1, the J gene TRBJ1-5; 9 nucleotides align to TRBD1. The CDR3 is 16 residues long. J gave up 0 bases and V 5 bases, and 8 bases lay outside the gene matches. The germline CDR1 and CDR2 sequences are DFQATT and SNEGSKA (reference sequence). The CDR3 DNA sequence: TGCAGTGCTCCATCCGGGACAGGGATTAGCAATCAGCCCCAGCATTTT. It specifies CSAPSGTGISNQPQHF.

Ten or more counts support this clonotype. J is TRBJ2-5 and V is TRBV30, with a tentative D call TRBD1 (5 bases). This CDR3 is built from 13 residues. Trimming cost V 0 bases and J 3 bases, with 8 bases left between them. Germline V lookup: CDR1 GTSNPN, CDR2 SVGIG (reference sequence). The CDR3 DNA reads TGTGCCTGGAGTGTATTCAGGGAAGAGACCCAGTACTTC. The encoded protein is CAWSVFREETQYF. Full variable domain (outside the CDR3, taken from reference TRBV30 and TRBJ2-5): SQTIHQWPATLVQPVGSPLSLECTVEGTSNPNLYWYRQAAGRGLQLLFYSVGIGQISSEVPQNLSASRPQDRQFILSSKKLLLSDSGFYLCAWSVFREETQYFGPGTRLLVL.

This clonotype has only a few counts. V is TRBV25-1 and J is TRBJ2-3; TRBD2 agrees at 8 bases. CDR1 is MGHDK and CDR2 is SYGVNS in the germline V gene. CDR3 length equals 15 residues. Germline trimming cut 10 bases from V and 0 bases from J; bases unmatched to any gene: 9. CDR3 loop: CATQTSGSSTDTQYF. The CDR3 DNA sequence: TGTGCCACCCAAACTAGCGGCTCTAGCACAGATACGCAGTATTTT.

This chain links TRBV20-1 with TRBJ2-3; no definite D call. Trimming removed 5 bases at V and 0 bases at J, with 21 bases between. Looked up from germline, CDR1 is DFQATT and CDR2 is SNEGSKA (reference sequence). The CDR3 is made up of 17 amino acids. The CDR3 protein is CSAPGKWIAPSTDTQYF. The DNA for the CDR3 is TGCAGTGCTCCCGGCAAGTGGATAGCCCCTAGCACAGATACGCAGTATTTT.

This clonotype appeared many times. This chain connects TRBV28 to TRBJ1-5; D is possibly TRBD1 (5 bases). Germline V gene data show CDR1 as MDHEN and CDR2 as SYDVKM. Trimming took 8 bases from V and 1 from J, leaving 21 bases between them. The CDR3 has 17 residues. The CDR3, as DNA: TGTGCCAGCCACGGGAGCTTACGGTGGGGGAGCAATCAGCCCCAGCATTTT. This sequence encodes CASHGSLRWGSNQPQHF.

This clonotype was counted many times. The V call is TRBV7-9, the J call TRBJ2-1; TRBD2 matches at 15 bases. The V and J ends lost 1 base and 6 bases, in that order; junction bases with no gene match: 10. Germline V gives CDR1 SEHNR, CDR2 FQNEAQ (reference sequence). The CDR3 loop spans 19 amino acids. CDR3 DNA: TGTGCCAGCAGCTTAGAAGAGGGACTAGCGGGAGGATTAGGCAATGAGCAGTTCTTC. Its translation is CASSLEEGLAGGLGNEQFF.

This clonotype was detected many times. V gene TRBV9 combines with J gene TRBJ2-7, with D perhaps matching TRBD2 (6 bases). V gave up 0 bases and J gave up 4 bases, with 11 bases separating them. Germline assignment: CDR1 SGDLS and CDR2 YYNGEE. The CDR3 spans 14 residues. CDR3 protein: CASSVAGDLYEQYF. In DNA, the CDR3 is TGTGCCAGCAGCGTAGCGGGGGACTTATACGAGCAGTACTTC.

There are many counts of this clonotype. J is TRBJ2-1 and V is TRBV6-1, with D maybe TRBD1 (6 bases). Germline CDR1 is MNHNS and CDR2 is SASEGT. Between the trimmed V and J ends, which lost 3 bases and 9 bases, there was a span of 18 bases. This CDR3 region has 15 residues. Here the CDR3 reads CASSDLQGSFGEQFF. The CDR3 DNA reads TGTGCCAGCAGTGATTTACAGGGATCGTTCGGTGAGCAGTTCTTC.

The genes are TRBV2 and TRBJ1-2; 7 bases match TRBD1. The V gene end was trimmed by 9 bases and the J gene end by 0 bases; junction bases not matched to a gene: 13. Looked up from germline, CDR1 is SNHLY and CDR2 is FYNNEI. CDR3 length equals 16 residues. The CDR3 DNA follows: TGTGCCAGTAGTCCCCGGATGGGACAGCCTAACTATGGCTACACCTTC. Amino acid sequence: CASSPRMGQPNYGYTF.